Described below is a single T cell receptor (beta chain) sequence and its context. Its cognate antigen is unknown. The CDR3 covers 13 residues. The J segment lost 7 bases and the V segment lost 7 bases, leaving 11 bases of the junction unmatched. Germline CDR1 and CDR2: SQVTM and ANQGSEA. Construction of TCR beta libraries relied on iRepertoire HTBI primers and on Arm-PCR targeting CDR3 regions. From the multiplex PCR reads, TCRdb called clonotypes with MiXCR, one entry per CDR3 protein. The table lists roughly 380,000 distinct CDR3 sequences, roughly a sixth of them singletons, with roughly 29% in the top ten. The time point here: newly diagnosed GD, antithyroid drugs for less than 3 months. RNA extracted from PBMCs served as the sequencing template. The data originate from a study of regulatory T cells in long-lasting Graves disease. About the study: New Graves' disease cases had less than 3 months of antithyroid drugs. Study observations and caveats: Patients with persistent Graves' had lower TCR diversity than newly diagnosed patients.

The sample was also linked to a second study, of T cells in Graves' hyperthyroidism and ophthalmopathy.

The genes are TRBV29-1 and TRBJ2-5; the match to TRBD1 covers 8 bases. The sample was peripheral blood mononuclear cells (PBMCs), taken at new diagnosis, from a patient treated with antithyroid drugs. This clonotype originated in a man in his forties with Graves disease. The CDR3 here is CSATRQGTGTQYF. CDR3 nucleotides: TGCAGCGCTACCAGACAGGGGACCGGGACCCAGTACTTC. The variable domain in full, with the rest retrieved from reference TRBV29-1 and TRBJ2-5, is SAVISQKPSRDICQRGTSLTIQCQVDSQVTMMFWYRQQPGQSLTLIATANQGSEATYESGFVIDKFPISRPNLTFSTLTVSNMSPEDSSIYLCSATRQGTGTQYFGPGTRLLVL.